The clone carrying this T cell receptor beta chain was picked up many times. What it recognizes is unknown. The data were taken from a study of neurological immune-mediated disorders. The germline V gene has CDR1 MGHRA and CDR2 YSYEKL. Trimming shortened V by 0 bases and J by 8 bases, and 13 bases separated the two germline ends. The CDR3 consists of 15 residues. Every sequencing run generated in excess of 170 million TCR-beta sequences. These sequences covered 15-18 subjects. One entry per CDR3 protein, called by TCRdb with MiXCR from the 5' RACE reads. The sample yields about 84,000 distinct CDR3 sequences, 3.5% to 5.5% seen once. Sample time point: longitudinal time-point 3. PBMCs stored at -80 C, numbering 2 million, were the origin of the unsorted libraries. Study-wide points: Clinical and MRI features did not associate with the cluster found in multiple sclerosis patients.

The sequence was obtained from a woman in her sixties or seventies with multiple sclerosis. This rearrangement joins TRBV4-1 to TRBJ1-4; possible D gene TRBD1, 6 bases. Material: PBMCs. This chain's CDR3 is CASSQEGGAGEKLFF. The CDR3 DNA sequence: TGCGCCAGCAGCCAAGAGGGGGGGGCAGGGGAAAAACTGTTTTTT.